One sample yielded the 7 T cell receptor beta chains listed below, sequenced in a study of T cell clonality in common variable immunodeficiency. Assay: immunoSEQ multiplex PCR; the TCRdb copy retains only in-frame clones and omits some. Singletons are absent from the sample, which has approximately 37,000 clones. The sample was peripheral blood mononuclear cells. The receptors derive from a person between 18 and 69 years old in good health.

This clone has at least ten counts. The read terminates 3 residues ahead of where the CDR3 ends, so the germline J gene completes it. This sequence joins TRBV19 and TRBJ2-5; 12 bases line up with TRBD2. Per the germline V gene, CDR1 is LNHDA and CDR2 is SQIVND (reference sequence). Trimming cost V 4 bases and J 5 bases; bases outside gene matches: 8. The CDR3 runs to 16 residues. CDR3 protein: CASSTSGRASEETQYF. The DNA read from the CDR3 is TGTGCCAGTAGTACTAGCGGGAGGGCCAGTGAGGAGACC.

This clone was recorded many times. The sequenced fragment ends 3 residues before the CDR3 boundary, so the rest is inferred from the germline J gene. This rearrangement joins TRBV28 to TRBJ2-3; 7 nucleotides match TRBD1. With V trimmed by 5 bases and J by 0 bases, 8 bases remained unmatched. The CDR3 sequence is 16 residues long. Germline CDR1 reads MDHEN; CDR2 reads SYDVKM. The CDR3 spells CASSPGTAFSTDTQYF. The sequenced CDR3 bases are TGTGCCAGCAGTCCAGGGACAGCCTTCAGCACAGATACG.

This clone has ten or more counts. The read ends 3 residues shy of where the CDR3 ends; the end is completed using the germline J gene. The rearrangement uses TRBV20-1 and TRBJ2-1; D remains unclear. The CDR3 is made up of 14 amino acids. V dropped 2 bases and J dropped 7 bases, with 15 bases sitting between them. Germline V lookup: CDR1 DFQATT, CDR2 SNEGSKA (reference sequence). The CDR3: CSARFAAMRNEQFF. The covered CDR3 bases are TGCAGTGCTAGATTTGCGGCGATGAGGAATGAG.

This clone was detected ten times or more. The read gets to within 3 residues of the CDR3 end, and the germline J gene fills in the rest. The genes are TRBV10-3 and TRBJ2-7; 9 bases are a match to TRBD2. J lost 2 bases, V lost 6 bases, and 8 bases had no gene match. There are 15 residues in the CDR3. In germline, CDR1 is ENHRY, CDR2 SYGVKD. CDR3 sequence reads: CAISRGLAMPYEQYF. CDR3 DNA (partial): TGTGCCATCAGCCGGGGACTAGCAATGCCCTACGAG.

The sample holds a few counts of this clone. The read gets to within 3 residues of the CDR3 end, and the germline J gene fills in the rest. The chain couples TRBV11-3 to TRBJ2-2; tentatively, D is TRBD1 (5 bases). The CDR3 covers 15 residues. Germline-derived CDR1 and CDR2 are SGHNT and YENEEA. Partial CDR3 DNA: TGTGCCAGCAGCTTAGGGGTGCAGGGCGGCTCACCG. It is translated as CASSLGVQGGSP. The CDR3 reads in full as CASSLGVQGGSPLFF. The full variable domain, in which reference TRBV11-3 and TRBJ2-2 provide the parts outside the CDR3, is EAGVVQSPRYKIIEKKQPVAFWCNPISGHNTLYWYLQNLGQGPELLIRYENEEAVDDSQLPKDRFSAERLKGVDSTLKIQPAELGDSAVYLCASSLGVQGGSPLFFGEGSRLTVL.

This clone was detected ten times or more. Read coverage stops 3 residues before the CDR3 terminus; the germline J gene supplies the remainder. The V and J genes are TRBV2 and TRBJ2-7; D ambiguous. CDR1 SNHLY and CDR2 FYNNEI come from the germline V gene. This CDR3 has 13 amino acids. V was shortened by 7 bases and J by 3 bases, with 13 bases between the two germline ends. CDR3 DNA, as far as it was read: TGTGCCAGCACGGTGTCTTATAACTACGAG. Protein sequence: CASTVSYNYE. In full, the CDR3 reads CASTVSYNYEQYF.

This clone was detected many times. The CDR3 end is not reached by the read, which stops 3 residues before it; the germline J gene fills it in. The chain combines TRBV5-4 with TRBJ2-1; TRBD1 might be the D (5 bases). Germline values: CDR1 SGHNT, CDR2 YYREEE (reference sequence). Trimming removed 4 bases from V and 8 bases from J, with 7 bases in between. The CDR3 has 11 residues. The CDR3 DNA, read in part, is TGTGCCAGCAGCCACAGGTATGAG. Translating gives CASSHRYE. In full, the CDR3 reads CASSHRYEQFF. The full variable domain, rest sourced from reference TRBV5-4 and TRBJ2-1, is ETGVTQSPTHLIKTRGQQVTLRCSSQSGHNTVSWYQQALGQGPQFIFQYYREEENGRGNFPPRFSGLQFPNYSSELNVNALELDDSALYLCASSHRYEQFFGPGTRLTVL.